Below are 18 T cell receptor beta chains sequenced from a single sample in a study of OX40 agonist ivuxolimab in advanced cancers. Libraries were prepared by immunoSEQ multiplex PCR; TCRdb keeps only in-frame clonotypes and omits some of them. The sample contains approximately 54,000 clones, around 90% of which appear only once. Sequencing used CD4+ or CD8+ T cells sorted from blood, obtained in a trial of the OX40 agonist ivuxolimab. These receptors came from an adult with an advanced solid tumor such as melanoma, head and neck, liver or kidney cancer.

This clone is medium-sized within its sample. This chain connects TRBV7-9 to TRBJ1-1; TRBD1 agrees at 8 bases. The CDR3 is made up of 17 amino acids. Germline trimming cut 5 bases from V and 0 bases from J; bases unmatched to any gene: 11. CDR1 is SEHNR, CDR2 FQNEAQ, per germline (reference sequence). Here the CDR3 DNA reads TGTGCCAGCAGCATGAGGACAGGGCGCCGAATGAACACTGAAGCTTTCTTT. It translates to CASSMRTGRRMNTEAFF.

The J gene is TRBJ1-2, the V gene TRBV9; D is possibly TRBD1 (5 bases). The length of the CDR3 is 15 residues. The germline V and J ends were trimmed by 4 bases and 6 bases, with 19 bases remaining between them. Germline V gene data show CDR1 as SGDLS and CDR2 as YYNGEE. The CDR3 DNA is TGTGCCAGCAGCAACAGCCTCAGGGAGAAAGATGGCTACACCTTC. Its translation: CASSNSLREKDGYTF.

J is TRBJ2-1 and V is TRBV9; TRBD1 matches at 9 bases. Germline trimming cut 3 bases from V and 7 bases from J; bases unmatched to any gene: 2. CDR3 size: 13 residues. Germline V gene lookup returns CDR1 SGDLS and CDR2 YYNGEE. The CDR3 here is CASSATGGNEQFF. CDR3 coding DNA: TGTGCCAGCAGCGCGACAGGGGGAAATGAGCAGTTCTTC.

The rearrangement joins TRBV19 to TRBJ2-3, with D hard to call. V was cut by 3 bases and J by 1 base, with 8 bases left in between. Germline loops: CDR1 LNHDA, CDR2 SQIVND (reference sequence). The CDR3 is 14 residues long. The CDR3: CASSIFYGTDTQYF. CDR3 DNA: TGTGCCAGTAGTATTTTCTATGGCACAGATACGCAGTATTTT.

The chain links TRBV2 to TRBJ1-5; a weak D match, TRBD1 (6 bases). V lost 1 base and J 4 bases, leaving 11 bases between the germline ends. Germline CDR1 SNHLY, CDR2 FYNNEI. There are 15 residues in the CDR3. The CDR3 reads CASSEGIGGNQPQHF. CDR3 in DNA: TGTGCCAGCAGTGAAGGCATAGGGGGGAATCAGCCCCAGCATTTT.

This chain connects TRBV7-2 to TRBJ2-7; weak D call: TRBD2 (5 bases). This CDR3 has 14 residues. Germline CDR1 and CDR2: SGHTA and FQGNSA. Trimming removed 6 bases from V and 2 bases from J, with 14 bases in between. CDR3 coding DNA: TGTGCCAGCAGGTCGGGGATAACGGCCTACGAGCAGTACTTC. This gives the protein CASRSGITAYEQYF.

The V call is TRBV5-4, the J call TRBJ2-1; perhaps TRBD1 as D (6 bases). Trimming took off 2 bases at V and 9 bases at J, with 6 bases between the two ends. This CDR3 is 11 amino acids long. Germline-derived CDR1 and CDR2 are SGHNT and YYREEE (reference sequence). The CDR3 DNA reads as TGTGCCAGCAGCTTAGGGGGTGAGCAGTTCTTC. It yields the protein CASSLGGEQFF.

The CDR3 sequence is CASTPTGSLSYEQYF. For the CDR3, the DNA is TGTGCCAGCACTCCGACAGGGTCCCTTTCCTACGAGCAGTACTTC. This rearrangement joins TRBV6-5 to TRBJ2-7; 7 bases map to TRBD1. V gave up 7 bases and J gave up 1 base; unmatched junction bases: 10. Germline-derived CDR1 and CDR2 are MNHEY and SVGAGI. The CDR3 runs 15 residues.

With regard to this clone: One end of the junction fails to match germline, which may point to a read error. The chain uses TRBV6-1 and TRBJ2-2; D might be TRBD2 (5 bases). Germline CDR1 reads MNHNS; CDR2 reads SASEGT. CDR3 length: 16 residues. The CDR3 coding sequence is TGTGCCAGCGGTGAGGGTATCCAGTCGGGCACCGGGGAGCTGTTTTTT. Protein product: CASGEGIQSGTGELFF.

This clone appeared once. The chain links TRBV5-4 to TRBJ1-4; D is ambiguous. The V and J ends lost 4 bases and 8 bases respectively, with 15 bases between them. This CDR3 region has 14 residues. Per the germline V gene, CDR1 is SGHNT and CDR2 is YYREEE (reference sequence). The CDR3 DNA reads TGTGCCAGCAGCCTCGACCCCCCGAACGAAAAACTGTTTTTT. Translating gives CASSLDPPNEKLFF.

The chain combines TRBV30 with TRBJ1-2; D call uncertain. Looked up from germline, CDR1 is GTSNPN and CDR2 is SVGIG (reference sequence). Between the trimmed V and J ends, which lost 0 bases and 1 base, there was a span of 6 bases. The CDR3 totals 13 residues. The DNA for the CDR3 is TGTGCCTGGAGTGTAGGGCTTAACTATGGCTACACCTTC. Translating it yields CAWSVGLNYGYTF.

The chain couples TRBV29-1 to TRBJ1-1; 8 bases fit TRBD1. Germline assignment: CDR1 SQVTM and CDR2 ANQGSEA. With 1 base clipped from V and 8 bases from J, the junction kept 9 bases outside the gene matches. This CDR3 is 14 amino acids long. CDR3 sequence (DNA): TGCAGCGTTGAAGCTCCCGGACAGGGTCGAGAAGCTTTCTTT. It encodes CSVEAPGQGREAFF.

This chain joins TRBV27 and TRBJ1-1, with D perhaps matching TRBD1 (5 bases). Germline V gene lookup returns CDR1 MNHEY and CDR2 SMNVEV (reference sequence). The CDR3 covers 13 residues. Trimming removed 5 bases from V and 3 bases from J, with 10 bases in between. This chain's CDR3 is CASSVQGYTEAFF. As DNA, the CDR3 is TGTGCCAGCAGTGTGCAGGGATACACTGAAGCTTTCTTT.

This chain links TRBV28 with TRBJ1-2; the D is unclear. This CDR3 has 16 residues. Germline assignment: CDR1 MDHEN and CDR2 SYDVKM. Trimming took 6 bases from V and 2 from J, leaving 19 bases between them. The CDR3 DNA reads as TGTGCCAGCAGCCCACCCGGCGCGCGGTCCAACTATGGCTACACCTTC. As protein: CASSPPGARSNYGYTF.

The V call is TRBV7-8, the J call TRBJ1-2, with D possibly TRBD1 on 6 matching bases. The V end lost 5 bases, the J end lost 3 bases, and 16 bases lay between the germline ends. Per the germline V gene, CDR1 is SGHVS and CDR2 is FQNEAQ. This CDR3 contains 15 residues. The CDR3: CASSPDVGGYYGYTF. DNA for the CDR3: TGTGCCAGCAGCCCCGATGTAGGGGGATACTATGGCTACACCTTC.

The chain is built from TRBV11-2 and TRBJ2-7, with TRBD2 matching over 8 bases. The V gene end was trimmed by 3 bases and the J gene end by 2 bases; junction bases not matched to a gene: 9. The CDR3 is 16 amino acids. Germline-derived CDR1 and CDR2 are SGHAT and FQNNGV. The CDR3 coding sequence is TGTGCCAGCAGCTTGATGGGAACGGGAGGGACCTACGAGCAGTACTTC. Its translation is CASSLMGTGGTYEQYF.

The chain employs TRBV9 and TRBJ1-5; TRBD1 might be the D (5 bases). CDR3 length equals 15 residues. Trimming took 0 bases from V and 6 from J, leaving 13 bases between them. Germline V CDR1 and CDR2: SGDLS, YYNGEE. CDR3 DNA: TGTGCCAGCAGCGTAGGTGGGACGAGTAGTCAGCCCCAGCATTTT. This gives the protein CASSVGGTSSQPQHF.

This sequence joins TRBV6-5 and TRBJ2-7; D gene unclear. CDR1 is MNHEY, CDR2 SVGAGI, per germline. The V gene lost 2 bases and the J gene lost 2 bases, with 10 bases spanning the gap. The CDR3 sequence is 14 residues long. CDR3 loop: CASSYGNLPYEQYF. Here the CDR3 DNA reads TGTGCCAGCAGTTACGGAAACTTGCCCTACGAGCAGTACTTC.